This T cell receptor beta chain was obtained from a study of post-analysis software for immune sequencing data. About the research overall: The courses of disease that were included comprised relapsing-remitting, secondary progressive and progressive-relapsing multiple sclerosis.

Study findings and constraints: With F measure, samples from one preparation batch clustered together strongly.

The TCR beta cDNA libraries carried unique molecular identifiers. Roughly 470,000 cDNA molecules came from roughly 0.93 to 9.6 million T cells. TCRdb re-called the PCR reads through MiXCR, storing one row per CDR3 protein. Of fewer than 850,000 distinct CDR3 sequences in the sample, around 27% are singletons; the top ten hold 0.5% to 0.6%. Regarding this clonotype: Its antigen is currently unknown.

The sequenced material came from blood. The receptor was derived from a girl aged 5-17 years with multiple sclerosis.

The CDR3 loop is CASSSSWGAGGGEQFF. The DNA for the CDR3 is TGTGCCAGCAGCTCCTCTTGGGGAGCGGGGGGTGGTGAGCAGTTCTTC. This sequence joins TRBV7-2 and TRBJ2-1; TRBD2 matches at 9 bases. V trimming: 4 bases; J trimming: 9 bases; junction bases outside the gene matches: 13. The CDR3 is 16 amino acids. In germline, CDR1 is SGHTA, CDR2 FQGNSA.